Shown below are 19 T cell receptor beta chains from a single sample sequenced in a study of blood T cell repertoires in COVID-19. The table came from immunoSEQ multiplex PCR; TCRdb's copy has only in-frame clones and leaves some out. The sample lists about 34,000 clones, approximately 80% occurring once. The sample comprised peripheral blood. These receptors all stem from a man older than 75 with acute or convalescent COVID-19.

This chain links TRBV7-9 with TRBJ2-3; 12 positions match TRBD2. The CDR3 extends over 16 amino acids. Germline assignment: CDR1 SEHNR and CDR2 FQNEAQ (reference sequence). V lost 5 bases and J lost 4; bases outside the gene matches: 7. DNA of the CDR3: TGTGCCAGCAGCCAGACTAGCGGGAGTGGGGCAGATACGCAGTATTTT. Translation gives CASSQTSGSGADTQYF.

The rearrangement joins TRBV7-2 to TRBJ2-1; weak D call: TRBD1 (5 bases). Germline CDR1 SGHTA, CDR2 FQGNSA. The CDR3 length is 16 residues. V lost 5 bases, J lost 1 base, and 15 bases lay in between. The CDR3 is CASSGRKGRSYNEQFF. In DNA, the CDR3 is TGTGCCAGCAGCGGTAGAAAGGGGCGGTCCTACAATGAGCAGTTCTTC.

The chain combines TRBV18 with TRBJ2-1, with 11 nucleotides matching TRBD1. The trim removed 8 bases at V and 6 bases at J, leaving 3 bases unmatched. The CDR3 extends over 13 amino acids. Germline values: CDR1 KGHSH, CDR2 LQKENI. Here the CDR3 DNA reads TGTGCCAGCGGACAGGGGGCGCGCAATGAGCAGTTCTTC. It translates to CASGQGARNEQFF.

The CDR3 here is CASRASSGSLSTDTQYF. Here the CDR3 DNA reads TGTGCCAGCAGGGCCTCTAGCGGGAGCCTCAGCACAGATACGCAGTATTTT. This rearrangement joins TRBV2 to TRBJ2-3; 10 bases fit TRBD2. Trimming at V came to 6 bases and at J to 0 bases, leaving 9 bases not matched to a gene. The V gene's germline CDR1 is SNHLY and CDR2 FYNNEI. CDR3 length: 17 residues.

The CDR3, as DNA: TGCAGCGTGGAAACCACAGGGCCGCCCTACGAGCAGTACTTC. Protein product: CSVETTGPPYEQYF. V gene TRBV29-1 combines with J gene TRBJ2-7; perhaps TRBD1 as D (6 bases). The CDR3 has 14 residues. V lost 6 bases and J 2 bases, leaving 17 bases between the germline ends. Per germline, CDR1 SQVTM and CDR2 ANQGSEA.

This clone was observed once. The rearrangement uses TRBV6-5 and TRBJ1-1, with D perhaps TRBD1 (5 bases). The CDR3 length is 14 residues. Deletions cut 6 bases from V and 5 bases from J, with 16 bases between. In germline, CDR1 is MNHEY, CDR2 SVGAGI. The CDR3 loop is CASRDTGKGTEAFF. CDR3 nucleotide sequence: TGTGCCAGCAGAGACACAGGAAAGGGGACTGAAGCTTTCTTT.

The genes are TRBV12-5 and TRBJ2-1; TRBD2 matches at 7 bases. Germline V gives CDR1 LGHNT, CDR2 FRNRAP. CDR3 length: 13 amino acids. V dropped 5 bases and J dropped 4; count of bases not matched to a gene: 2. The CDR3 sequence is CASGREVYNEQFF. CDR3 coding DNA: TGTGCTAGTGGTCGGGAGGTTTACAATGAGCAGTTCTTC. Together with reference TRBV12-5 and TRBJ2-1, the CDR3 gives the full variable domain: DARVTQTPRHKVTEMGQEVTMRCQPILGHNTVFWYRQTMMQGLELLAYFRNRAPLDDSGMPKDRFSAEMPDATLATLKIQPSEPRDSAVYFCASGREVYNEQFFGPGTRLTVL.

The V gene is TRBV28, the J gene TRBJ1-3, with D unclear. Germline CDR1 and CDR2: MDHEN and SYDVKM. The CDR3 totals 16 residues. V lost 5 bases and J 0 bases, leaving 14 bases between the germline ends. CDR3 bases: TGTGCCAGCAGTCCCCACCCATGGAGCTCTGGAAACACCATATATTTT. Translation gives CASSPHPWSSGNTIYF.

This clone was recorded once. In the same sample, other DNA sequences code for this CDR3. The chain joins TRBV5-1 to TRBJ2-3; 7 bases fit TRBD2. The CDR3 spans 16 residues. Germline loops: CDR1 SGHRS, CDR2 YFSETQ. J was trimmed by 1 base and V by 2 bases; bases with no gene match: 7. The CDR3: CASSFRLAGGTDTQYF. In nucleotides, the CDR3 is TGCGCCAGCAGCTTCCGCCTTGCGGGGGGCACAGATACGCAGTATTTT.

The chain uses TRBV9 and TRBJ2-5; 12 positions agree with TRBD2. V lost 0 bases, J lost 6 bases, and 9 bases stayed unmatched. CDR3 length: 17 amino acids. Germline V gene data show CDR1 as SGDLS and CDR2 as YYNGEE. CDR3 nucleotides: TGTGCCAGCAGCGTAGGGGCTAGCGGGGGGGCCTTGAAGACCCAGTACTTC. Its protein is CASSVGASGGALKTQYF. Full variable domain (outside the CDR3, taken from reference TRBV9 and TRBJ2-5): DSGVTQTPKHLITATGQRVTLRCSPRSGDLSVYWYQQSLDQGLQFLIQYYNGEERAKGNILERFSAQQFPDLHSELNLSSLELGDSALYFCASSVGASGGALKTQYFGPGTRLLVL.

The CDR3 loop reads CASSRTGTGGFTGELFF. The CDR3 DNA reads as TGTGCCAGCTCGCGGACCGGGACAGGGGGCTTCACCGGGGAGCTGTTTTTT. The rearrangement joins TRBV18 to TRBJ2-2; 12 bases line up with TRBD1. CDR1 and CDR2 (germline): KGHSH, LQKENI. V dropped 6 bases and J dropped 4; count of bases not matched to a gene: 9. The CDR3 loop spans 17 amino acids.

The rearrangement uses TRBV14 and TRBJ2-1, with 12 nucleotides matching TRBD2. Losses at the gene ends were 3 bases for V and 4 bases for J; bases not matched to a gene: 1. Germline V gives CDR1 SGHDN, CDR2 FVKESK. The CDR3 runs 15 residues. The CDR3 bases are TGTGCCAGCAGCCACGGACTAGCGGGATACAATGAGCAGTTCTTC. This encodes CASSHGLAGYNEQFF.

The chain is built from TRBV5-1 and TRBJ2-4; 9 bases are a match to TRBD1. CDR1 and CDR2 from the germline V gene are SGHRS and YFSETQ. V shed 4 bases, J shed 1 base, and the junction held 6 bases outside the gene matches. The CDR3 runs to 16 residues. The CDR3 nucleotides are TGCGCCAGCAGCGACGGACAGGGGAGTGCCAAAAACATTCAGTACTTC. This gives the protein CASSDGQGSAKNIQYF.

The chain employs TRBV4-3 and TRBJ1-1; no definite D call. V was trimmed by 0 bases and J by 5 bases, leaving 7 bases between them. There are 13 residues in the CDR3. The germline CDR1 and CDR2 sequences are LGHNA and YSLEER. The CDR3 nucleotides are TGCGCCAGCAGCCAAGATCCATTGACTGAAGCTTTCTTT. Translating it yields CASSQDPLTEAFF.

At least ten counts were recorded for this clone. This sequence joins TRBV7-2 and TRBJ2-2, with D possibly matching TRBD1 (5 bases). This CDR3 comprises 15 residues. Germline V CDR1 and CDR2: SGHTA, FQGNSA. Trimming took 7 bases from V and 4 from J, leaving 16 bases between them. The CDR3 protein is CASNLLGASTGELFF. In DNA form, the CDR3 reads TGTGCCAGCAATCTATTAGGGGCCTCCACCGGGGAGCTGTTTTTT.

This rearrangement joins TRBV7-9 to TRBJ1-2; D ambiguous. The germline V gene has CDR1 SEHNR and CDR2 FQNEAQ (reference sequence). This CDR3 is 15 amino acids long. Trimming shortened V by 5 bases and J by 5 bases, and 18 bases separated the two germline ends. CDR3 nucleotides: TGTGCCAGCAGCCCCCAGGCGCTGCCTGGGTATGGCTACACCTTC. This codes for CASSPQALPGYGYTF.

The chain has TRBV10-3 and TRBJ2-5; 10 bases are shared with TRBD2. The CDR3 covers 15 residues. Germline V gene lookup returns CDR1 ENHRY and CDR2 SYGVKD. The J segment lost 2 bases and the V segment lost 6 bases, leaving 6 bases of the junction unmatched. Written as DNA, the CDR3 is TGTGCCATCAGGGCTAGCGGGAGCGTACAAGAGACCCAGTACTTC. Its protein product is CAIRASGSVQETQYF.

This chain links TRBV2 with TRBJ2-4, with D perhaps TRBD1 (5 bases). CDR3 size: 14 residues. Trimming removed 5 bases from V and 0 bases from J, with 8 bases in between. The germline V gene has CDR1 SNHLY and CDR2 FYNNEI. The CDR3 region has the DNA TGTGCCAGCAGTAGACAGCTAGCCAAAAACATTCAGTACTTC. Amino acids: CASSRQLAKNIQYF. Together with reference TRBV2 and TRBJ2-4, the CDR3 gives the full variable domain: EPEVTQTPSHQVTQMGQEVILRCVPISNHLYFYWYRQILGQKVEFLVSFYNNEISEKSEIFDDQFSVERPDGSNFTLKIRSTKLEDSAMYFCASSRQLAKNIQYFGAGTRLSVL.

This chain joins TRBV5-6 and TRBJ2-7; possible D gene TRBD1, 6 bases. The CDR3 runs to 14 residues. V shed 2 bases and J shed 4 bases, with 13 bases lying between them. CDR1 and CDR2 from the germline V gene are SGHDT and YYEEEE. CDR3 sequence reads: CASSFQGPAYEQYF. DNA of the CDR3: TGTGCCAGCAGCTTCCAGGGGCCAGCGTACGAGCAGTACTTC.